This T cell receptor (beta chain) was retrieved from a study of T cells in Graves' hyperthyroidism and ophthalmopathy. Researchers took RNA transcripts and amplified the TCR beta CDR3 regions from them. HTBI primers drove first-round RT-PCR of the TCR CDR3. TCRdb re-derived calls from the multiplex PCR reads in MiXCR, one entry per CDR3 protein. This sample has 690,000 or so distinct CDR3 sequences, with about 19% found just once. V gave up 4 bases and J gave up 3 bases, with 12 bases separating them. The CDR3 loop spans 13 amino acids. CDR1 is SQVTM and CDR2 is ANQGSEA in the germline V gene. Study-wide results and limits: Blood shared most expanded thyroid clonotypes above 0.001. The model foresaw ophthalmopathy a median about 6.1 months prior to onset.

In its sample, this clonotype was seen many times. Its antigen is as yet unknown. This TCR came from a woman between 50 and 59 years old with Graves' hyperthyroidism that later progressed to Graves' ophthalmopathy. The sequenced material came from blood. J is TRBJ1-1 and V is TRBV29-1; D is ambiguous. The CDR3, as DNA: TGCAGCGTTGTGGTGATGAGAGACACTGAAGCTTTCTTT. This encodes CSVVVMRDTEAFF.